This T cell receptor beta chain was found in a study of OX40 agonist ivuxolimab in advanced cancers. Comment on this clone: Its antigen is unknown.

Sequenced by immunoSEQ multiplex PCR; TCRdb stores in-frame clones only, minus some. The table records about 68,000 clones, 91% of them present only once. Overall study findings and caveats: Near-lowest levels of clonal expansion characterized partial responders at 0.1-3.0 mg/kg.

Baseline, cycle 4 day 1, and cycle 7 day 1 were the blood sampling points. Sequencing used CD4+ or CD8+ T cells sorted from blood, obtained in a trial of the OX40 agonist ivuxolimab. This TCR derives from an adult with an advanced solid tumor such as melanoma, head and neck, liver or kidney cancer.

DNA of the CDR3: TGTGCCAGCAGCTTGAGGGAGACTAACTATGGCTACACCTTC. Translation: CASSLRETNYGYTF. V and J are TRBV5-5 and TRBJ1-2; D is undetermined. The CDR3 is made up of 14 amino acids. V gave up 1 base and J gave up 0 bases, with 7 bases separating them. Germline assignment: CDR1 SGHKS and CDR2 YYEKEE (reference sequence). The complete variable domain, with remaining parts taken from reference TRBV5-5 and TRBJ1-2, reads DAGVTQSPTHLIKTRGQQVTLRCSPISGHKSVSWYQQVLGQGPQFIFQYYEKEERGRGNFPDRFSARQFPNYSSELNVNALLLGDSALYLCASSLRETNYGYTFGSGTRLTVV.